This entry describes one TCR beta chain. This record belongs to a study of T cells in tumors after PD-1 blockade. Study-wide background: Some patients also took daily vismodegib 150 mg during anti-PD-1 treatment.

Some clones are missing from TCRdb's copy, which holds only in-frame ones; the method was immunoSEQ multiplex PCR. The sample contains about 48,000 clones, over 75% of which appear only once. The V gene's germline CDR1 is MDHEN and CDR2 SYDVKM. V dropped 8 bases and J dropped 1 base, with 14 bases sitting between them. This CDR3 region has 14 residues. The sample in question was PBMCs, obtained before anti-PD-1 treatment. The genes are TRBV28 and TRBJ1-1; D is unclear. The sequence was collected from a human donor with basal cell carcinoma. This CDR3 is CASLTFWRNTEAFF. The DNA of the CDR3 is TGTGCCAGCCTCACTTTCTGGAGGAACACTGAAGCTTTCTTT. Complete variable domain (other parts from reference TRBV28 and TRBJ1-1): DVKVTQSSRYLVKRTGEKVFLECVQDMDHENMFWYRQDPGLGLRLIYFSYDVKMKEKGDIPEGYSVSREKKERFSLILESASTNQTSMYLCASLTFWRNTEAFFGQGTRLTVV.